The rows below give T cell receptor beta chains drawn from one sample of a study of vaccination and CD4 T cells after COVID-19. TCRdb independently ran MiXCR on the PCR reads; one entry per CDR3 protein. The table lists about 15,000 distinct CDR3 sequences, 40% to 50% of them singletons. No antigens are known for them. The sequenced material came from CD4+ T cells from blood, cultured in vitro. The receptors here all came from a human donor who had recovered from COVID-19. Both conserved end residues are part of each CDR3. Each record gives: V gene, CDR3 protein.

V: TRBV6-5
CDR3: CASSYNGILGEQYF

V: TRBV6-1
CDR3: CASSPSDIHQPQHF

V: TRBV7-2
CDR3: CASSLLWARVGGELFF

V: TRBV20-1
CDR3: CSARDPGQGDGDDTEAFF

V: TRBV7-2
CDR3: CASTRSGVIQETQYF

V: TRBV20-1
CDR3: CSAGDLNGEKLFF

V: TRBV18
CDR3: CASSPSFDKSYEQYF

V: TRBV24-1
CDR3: CATSETGFPEAFF

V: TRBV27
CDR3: CASSSSSGRMWETQYF

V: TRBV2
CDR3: CASSGTAEAFF

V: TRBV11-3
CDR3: CASSLDATDGELFF

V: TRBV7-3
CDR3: CASSLGLSRRGYTF

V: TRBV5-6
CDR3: CASSSDYEQYF

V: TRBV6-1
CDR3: CASNFGGNSNQPQHF

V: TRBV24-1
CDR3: CATSGGQGTSGRKDEQFF

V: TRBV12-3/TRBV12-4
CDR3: CASSPGAGLTGELFF

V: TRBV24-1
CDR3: CATSEGNYGYTF

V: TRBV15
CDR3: CATSRVGERWRETQYF

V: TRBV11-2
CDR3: CASSPRQGLITEAFF

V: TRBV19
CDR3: CASSIGQNSYNEQFF

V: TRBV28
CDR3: CALGGGYGYTF

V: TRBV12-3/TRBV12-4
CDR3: CASSFFGNGYTF

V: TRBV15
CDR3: CATSSGTAGSYEQYF

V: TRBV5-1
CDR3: CASSLHTDTQYF